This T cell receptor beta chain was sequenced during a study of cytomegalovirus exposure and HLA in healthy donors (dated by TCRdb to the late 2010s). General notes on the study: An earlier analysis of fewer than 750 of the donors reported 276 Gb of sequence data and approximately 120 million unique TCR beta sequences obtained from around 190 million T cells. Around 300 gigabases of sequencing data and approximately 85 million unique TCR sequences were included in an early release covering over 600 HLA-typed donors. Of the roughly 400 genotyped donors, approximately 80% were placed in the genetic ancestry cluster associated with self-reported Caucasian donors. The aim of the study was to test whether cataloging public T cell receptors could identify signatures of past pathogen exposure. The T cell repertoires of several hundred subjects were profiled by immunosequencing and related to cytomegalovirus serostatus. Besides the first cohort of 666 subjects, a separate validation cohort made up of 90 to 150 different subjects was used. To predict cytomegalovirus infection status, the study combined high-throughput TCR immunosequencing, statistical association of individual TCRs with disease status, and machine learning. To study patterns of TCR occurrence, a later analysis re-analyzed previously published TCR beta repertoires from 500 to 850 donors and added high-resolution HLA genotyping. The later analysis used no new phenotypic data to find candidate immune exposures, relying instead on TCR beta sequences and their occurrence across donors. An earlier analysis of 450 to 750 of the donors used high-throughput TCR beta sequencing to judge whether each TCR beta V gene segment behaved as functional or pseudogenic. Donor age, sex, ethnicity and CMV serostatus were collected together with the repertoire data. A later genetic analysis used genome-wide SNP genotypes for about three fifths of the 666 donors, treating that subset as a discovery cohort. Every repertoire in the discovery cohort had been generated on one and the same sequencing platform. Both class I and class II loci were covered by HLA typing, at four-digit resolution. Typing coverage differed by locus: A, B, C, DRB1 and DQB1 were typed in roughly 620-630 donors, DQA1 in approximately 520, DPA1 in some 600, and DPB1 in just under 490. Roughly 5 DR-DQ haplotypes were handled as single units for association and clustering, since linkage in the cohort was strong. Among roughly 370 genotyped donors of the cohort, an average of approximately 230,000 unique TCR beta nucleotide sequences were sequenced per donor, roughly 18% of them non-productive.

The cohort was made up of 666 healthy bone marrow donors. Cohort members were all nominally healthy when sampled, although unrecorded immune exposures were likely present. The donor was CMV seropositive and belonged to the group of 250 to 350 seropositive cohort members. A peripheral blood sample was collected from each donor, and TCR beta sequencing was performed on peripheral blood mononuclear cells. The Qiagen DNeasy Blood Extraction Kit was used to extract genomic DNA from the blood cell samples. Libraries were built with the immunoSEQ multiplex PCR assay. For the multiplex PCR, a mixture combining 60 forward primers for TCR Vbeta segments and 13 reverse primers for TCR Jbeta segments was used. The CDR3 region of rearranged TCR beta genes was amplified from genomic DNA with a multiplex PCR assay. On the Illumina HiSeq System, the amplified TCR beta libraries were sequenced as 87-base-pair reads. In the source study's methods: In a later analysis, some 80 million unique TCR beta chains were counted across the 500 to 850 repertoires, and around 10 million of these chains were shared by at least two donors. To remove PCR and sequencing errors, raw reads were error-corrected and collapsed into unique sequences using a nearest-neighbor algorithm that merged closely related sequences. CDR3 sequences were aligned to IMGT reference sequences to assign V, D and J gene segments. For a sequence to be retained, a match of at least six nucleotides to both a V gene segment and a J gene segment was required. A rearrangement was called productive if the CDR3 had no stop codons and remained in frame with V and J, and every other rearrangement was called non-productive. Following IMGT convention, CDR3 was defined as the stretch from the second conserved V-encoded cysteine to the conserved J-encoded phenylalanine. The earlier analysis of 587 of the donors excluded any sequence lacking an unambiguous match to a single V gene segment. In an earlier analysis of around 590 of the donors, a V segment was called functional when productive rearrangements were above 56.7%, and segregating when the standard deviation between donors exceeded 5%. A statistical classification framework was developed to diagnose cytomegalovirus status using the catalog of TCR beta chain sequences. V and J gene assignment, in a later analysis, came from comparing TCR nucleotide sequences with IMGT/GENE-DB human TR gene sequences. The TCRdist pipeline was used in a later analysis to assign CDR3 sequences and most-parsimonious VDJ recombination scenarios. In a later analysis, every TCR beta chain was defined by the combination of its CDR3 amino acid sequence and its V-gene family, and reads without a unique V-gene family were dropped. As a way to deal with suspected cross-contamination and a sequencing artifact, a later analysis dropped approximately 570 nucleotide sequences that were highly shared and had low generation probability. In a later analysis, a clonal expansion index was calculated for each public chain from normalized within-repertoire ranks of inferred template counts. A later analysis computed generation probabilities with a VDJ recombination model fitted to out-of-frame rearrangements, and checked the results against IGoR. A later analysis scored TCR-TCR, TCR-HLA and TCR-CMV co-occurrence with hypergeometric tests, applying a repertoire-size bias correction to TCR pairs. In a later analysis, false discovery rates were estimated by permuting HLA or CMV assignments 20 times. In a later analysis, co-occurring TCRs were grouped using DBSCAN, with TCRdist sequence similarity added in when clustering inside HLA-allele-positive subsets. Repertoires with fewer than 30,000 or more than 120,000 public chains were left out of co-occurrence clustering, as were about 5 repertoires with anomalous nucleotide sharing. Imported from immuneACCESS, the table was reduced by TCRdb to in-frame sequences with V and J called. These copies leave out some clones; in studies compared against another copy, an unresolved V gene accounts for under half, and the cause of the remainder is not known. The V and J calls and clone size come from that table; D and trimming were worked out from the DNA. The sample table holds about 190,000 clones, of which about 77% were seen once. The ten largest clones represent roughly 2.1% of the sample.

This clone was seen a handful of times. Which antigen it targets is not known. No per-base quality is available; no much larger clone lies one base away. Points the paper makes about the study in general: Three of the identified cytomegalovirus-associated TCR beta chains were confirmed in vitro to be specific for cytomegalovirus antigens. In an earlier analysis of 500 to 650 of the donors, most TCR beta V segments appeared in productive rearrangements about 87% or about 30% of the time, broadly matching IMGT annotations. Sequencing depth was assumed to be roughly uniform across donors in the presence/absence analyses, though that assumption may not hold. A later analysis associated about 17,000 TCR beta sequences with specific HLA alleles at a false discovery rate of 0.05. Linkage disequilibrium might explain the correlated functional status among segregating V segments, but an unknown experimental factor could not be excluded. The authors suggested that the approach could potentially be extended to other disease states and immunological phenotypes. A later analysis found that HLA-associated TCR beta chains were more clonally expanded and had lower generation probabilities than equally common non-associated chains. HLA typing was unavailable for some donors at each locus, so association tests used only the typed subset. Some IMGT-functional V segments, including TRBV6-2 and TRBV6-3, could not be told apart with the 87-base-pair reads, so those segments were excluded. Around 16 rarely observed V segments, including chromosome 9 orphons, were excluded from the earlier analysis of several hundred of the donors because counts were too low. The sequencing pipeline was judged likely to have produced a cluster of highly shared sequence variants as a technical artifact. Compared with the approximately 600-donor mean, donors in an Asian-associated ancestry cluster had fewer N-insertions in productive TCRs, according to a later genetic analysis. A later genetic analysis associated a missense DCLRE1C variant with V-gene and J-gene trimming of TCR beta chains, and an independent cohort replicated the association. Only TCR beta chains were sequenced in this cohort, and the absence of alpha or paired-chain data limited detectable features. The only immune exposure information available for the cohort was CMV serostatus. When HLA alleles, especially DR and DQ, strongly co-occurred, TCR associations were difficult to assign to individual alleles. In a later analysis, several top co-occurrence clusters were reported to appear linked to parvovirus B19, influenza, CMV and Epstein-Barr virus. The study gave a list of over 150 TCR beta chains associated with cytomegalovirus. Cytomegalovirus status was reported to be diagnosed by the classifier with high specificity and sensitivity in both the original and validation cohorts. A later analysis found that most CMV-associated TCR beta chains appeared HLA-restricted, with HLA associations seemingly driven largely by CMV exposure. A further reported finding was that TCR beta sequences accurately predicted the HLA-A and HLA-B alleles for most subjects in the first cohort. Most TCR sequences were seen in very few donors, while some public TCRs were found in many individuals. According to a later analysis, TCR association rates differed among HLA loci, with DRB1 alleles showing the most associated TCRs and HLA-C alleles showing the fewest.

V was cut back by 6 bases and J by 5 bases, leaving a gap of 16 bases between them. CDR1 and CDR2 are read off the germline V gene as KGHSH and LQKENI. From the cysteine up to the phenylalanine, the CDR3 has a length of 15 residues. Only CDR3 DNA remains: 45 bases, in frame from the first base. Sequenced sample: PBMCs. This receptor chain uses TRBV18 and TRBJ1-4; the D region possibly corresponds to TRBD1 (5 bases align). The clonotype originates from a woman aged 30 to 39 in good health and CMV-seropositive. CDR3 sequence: CASSPQGNGNEKLFF. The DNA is TGTGCCAGCTCCCCGCAGGGAAACGGGAATGAAAAACTGTTTTTT.